The 20 T cell receptor beta chains given below trace back to one sample, sequenced in a study of shared clonotypes between healthy human individuals (dated by TCRdb to the early 2020s). To prepare the library, the immunoSEQ multiplex PCR assay was applied. TCRdb carries this immuneACCESS record with in-frame sequences only. Its versions omit some clonotypes, under half of them owing to an unresolved V gene in the studies checked, with the rest unexplained. Across this sample there are some 690,000 clones, with 90% seen only once. About 33% of the sample is held by the ten biggest clonotypes. The sample was memory CD8+ T cells from PBMCs. In light of the paper, this sample's cell subset or site label describes: CD45RO+ cells pooled with CCR7-negative TemRA cells. The source of these receptors is a man between 18 and 35 years old in good health. Some clones in this sample may be carry-over from other donors' samples.

This clone was observed many times. V usage is TRBV9 and J usage is TRBJ2-1; D not certain. The germline CDR1 and CDR2 sequences are SGDLS and YYNGEE. Trimming took off 3 bases at V and 8 bases at J, with 15 bases between the two ends. This CDR3 region has 14 residues. The CDR3 loop reads CASSANWARDEQFF. The CDR3 DNA follows: TGTGCCAGCAGCGCCAACTGGGCCAGAGATGAGCAGTTCTTC.

The chain couples TRBV7-2 to TRBJ2-2; D call uncertain. The CDR3 covers 17 residues. Trimming pared 4 bases from V and 6 bases from J, leaving 21 bases between. The germline CDR1 and CDR2 sequences are SGHTA and FQGNSA. CDR3 loop: CASSSVVVIPRAGELFF. In DNA form, the CDR3 reads TGTGCCAGCAGCTCGGTTGTGGTAATTCCTAGGGCCGGGGAGCTGTTTTTT. Complete variable domain (other parts from reference TRBV7-2 and TRBJ2-2): GAGVSQSPSNKVTEKGKDVELRCDPISGHTALYWYRQSLGQGLEFLIYFQGNSAPDKSGLPSDRFSAERTGGSVSTLTIQRTQQEDSAVYLCASSSVVVIPRAGELFFGEGSRLTVL.

The V gene is TRBV19, the J gene TRBJ2-7; 9 bases fit TRBD2. V lost 0 bases, J lost 1 base, and 10 bases stayed unmatched. The CDR3 is 18 amino acids. The germline V gene has CDR1 LNHDA and CDR2 SQIVND (reference sequence). Here the CDR3 reads CASSIDPLREGRSYEQYF. The CDR3, as DNA: TGTGCCAGTAGTATAGATCCCTTGCGGGAGGGCCGTTCCTACGAGCAGTACTTC.

The rearrangement uses TRBV4-3 and TRBJ2-1; TRBD2 agrees at 7 bases. CDR3 length: 16 residues. Germline trimming cut 4 bases from V and 1 base from J; bases unmatched to any gene: 7. Germline loops: CDR1 LGHNA, CDR2 YSLEER. The CDR3 DNA follows: TGCGCCAGCAGCCCTCCCCCTAGCGGTTCCTACAATGAGCAGTTCTTC. It is translated as CASSPPPSGSYNEQFF.

This clone has only one observation. This chain links TRBV25-1 with TRBJ2-7; D gene uncertain. The CDR3 spans 14 residues. The V and J ends lost 1 base and 1 base respectively, with 8 bases between them. Germline CDR1 and CDR2: MGHDK and SYGVNS. Here the CDR3 reads CASSEFGRSYEQYF. The CDR3 nucleotides are TGTGCCAGCAGTGAATTTGGCAGGTCCTACGAGCAGTACTTC.

This sequence joins TRBV5-6 and TRBJ1-2; TRBD1 might be the D (5 bases). The CDR3 consists of 14 residues. Germline CDR1 is SGHDT and CDR2 is YYEEEE. Trimming left V 0 bases short and J 8 bases short, with 14 bases between. The CDR3 here is CASSLELGPEGYTF. The DNA for the CDR3 is TGTGCCAGCAGCTTGGAGTTGGGGCCGGAAGGCTACACCTTC. Supplemented by reference TRBV5-6 and TRBJ1-2, the full variable domain reads DAGVTQSPTHLIKTRGQQVTLRCSPKSGHDTVSWYQQALGQGPQFIFQYYEEEERQRGNFPDRFSGHQFPNYSSELNVNALLLGDSALYLCASSLELGPEGYTFGSGTRLTVV.

The chain carries TRBV9 and TRBJ1-3; D is undetermined. This CDR3 region has 14 residues. CDR1 is SGDLS, CDR2 YYNGEE, per germline. Trimming took 3 bases from V and 4 from J, leaving 11 bases between them. The chain's CDR3 is CASSASGLGNTIYF. CDR3 coding DNA: TGTGCCAGCAGCGCCTCTGGACTGGGAAACACCATATATTTT.

This clone has more than one count but fewer than ten. V is TRBV4-2 and J is TRBJ1-1, with no clear D. The CDR3 consists of 16 residues. The germline gives CDR1 LGHNA, CDR2 YNFKEQ. V lost 5 bases, J lost 1 base, and 17 bases lay in between. The CDR3 loop is CASSDSGTLTNTEAFF. DNA for the CDR3: TGTGCCAGCAGCGACTCCGGTACTTTAACGAACACTGAAGCTTTCTTT.

This clone is a singleton in its sample. The rearrangement links TRBV5-1 to TRBJ2-1; 11 bases are shared with TRBD2. The CDR3 spans 15 residues. Germline V gene sequence: CDR1 SGHRS, CDR2 YFSETQ. J gave up 8 bases and V 0 bases, and 4 bases lay outside the gene matches. Written as DNA, the CDR3 is TGCGCCAGCAGCTTGGAACTAGCGGGAGTCCATGAGCAGTTCTTC. Amino acids: CASSLELAGVHEQFF.

The J gene is TRBJ2-2, the V gene TRBV10-2; D gene uncertain. The CDR3 has 13 residues. Germline values: CDR1 WSHSY, CDR2 SAAADI. V dropped 7 bases and J dropped 7 bases, with 13 bases sitting between them. This CDR3 is CASTLGWVGELFF. CDR3 coding DNA: TGCGCCAGCACCTTAGGGTGGGTCGGGGAGCTGTTTTTT.

The J gene is TRBJ1-5, the V gene TRBV6-1; D is unclear. V dropped 0 bases and J dropped 1 base, with 13 bases sitting between them. The CDR3 covers 17 residues. The germline CDR1 and CDR2 sequences are MNHNS and SASEGT. CDR3 protein: CASSEARGLRSNQPQHF. For the CDR3, the DNA is TGTGCCAGCAGTGAAGCGCGAGGCCTTAGGAGCAATCAGCCCCAGCATTTT.

V gene TRBV28 combines with J gene TRBJ2-1; a possible D gene is TRBD2 (5 bases). The CDR3 runs 14 residues. Trimming removed 2 bases at V and 2 bases at J, with 7 bases between. CDR1 is MDHEN, CDR2 SYDVKM, per germline. CDR3 nucleotides: TGTGCCAGCAGTTTAGGACTGGCCTACAATGAGCAGTTCTTC. Translating gives CASSLGLAYNEQFF.

This chain uses TRBV2 with TRBJ2-2; D is perhaps TRBD2 (5 bases). Trimming stripped 11 bases from V and 4 bases from J, with 14 bases between. The CDR3 length is 13 residues. Germline V gene lookup returns CDR1 SNHLY and CDR2 FYNNEI. The CDR3 nucleotides read TGTGCCCGCCGGCTAGCTTCCACCGGGGAGCTGTTTTTT. This translates into CARRLASTGELFF.

The chain recombines TRBV5-4 with TRBJ2-1; 9 bases map to TRBD2. Unmatched junction bases numbered 7, after V lost 3 bases and J lost 6 bases. Germline V gives CDR1 SGHNT, CDR2 YYREEE (reference sequence). This CDR3 has 15 residues. The CDR3 nucleotides read TGTGCCAGCAGCTGGTGGGCGGGAGGGCCCAATGAGCAGTTCTTC. Translated: CASSWWAGGPNEQFF.

The V call is TRBV10-2, the J call TRBJ2-7; D gene uncertain. This CDR3 has 10 amino acids. CDR1 and CDR2 from the germline V gene are WSHSY and SAAADI. Trimming shortened V by 4 bases and J by 4 bases, and 2 bases separated the two germline ends. CDR3: CASSAYEQYF. CDR3 DNA: TGCGCCAGCAGTGCTTACGAGCAGTACTTC.

The rearrangement uses TRBV4-1 and TRBJ2-5; tentatively, D is TRBD2 (7 bases). Germline V gene lookup returns CDR1 MGHRA and CDR2 YSYEKL. The CDR3 length is 15 residues. The V end was cut by 2 bases, the J end by 5 bases, with 15 bases between. CDR3 nucleotide sequence: TGCGCCAGCAGCCAAAATCCCCGGGGGGCGGAGACCCAGTACTTC. It translates to CASSQNPRGAETQYF.

V usage is TRBV5-4 and J usage is TRBJ2-1, with D possibly called TRBD1 or TRBD2 (5 bases each). The CDR3 is made up of 19 amino acids. V was trimmed by 4 bases and J by 7 bases, leaving 30 bases between them. The germline gives CDR1 SGHNT, CDR2 YYREEE (reference sequence). The CDR3 DNA is TGTGCCAGCAGCACCCTCCTCACCGGGGCCACCCCTAGAAGAAATGAGCAGTTCTTC. Translated: CASSTLLTGATPRRNEQFF.

The V and J genes are TRBV19 and TRBJ1-1, with D perhaps matching TRBD1 (6 bases). From germline, CDR1 is LNHDA and CDR2 SQIVND (reference sequence). V was cut by 5 bases and J by 5 bases, with 9 bases left in between. The CDR3 runs to 12 residues. The CDR3, as DNA: TGTGCCAGTAGTCCTACAGGGACTGAAGCTTTCTTT. This sequence encodes CASSPTGTEAFF.

This chain links TRBV7-9 with TRBJ2-7, with TRBD1 matching over 10 bases. The germline V gene encodes CDR1 SEHNR and CDR2 FQNEAQ (reference sequence). The CDR3 is made up of 15 amino acids. Germline trimming cut 5 bases from V and 5 bases from J; bases unmatched to any gene: 9. This CDR3 is CASSPPPGTGDEQYF. The CDR3 region has the DNA TGTGCCAGCAGCCCCCCGCCCGGGACAGGGGACGAGCAGTACTTC.

The table lists this clone with a count of one. CDR3 loop: CASSTGGGQNPQNSGNTIYF. CDR3 in DNA: TGTGCCAGCAGCACGGGGGGCGGACAGAACCCCCAGAACTCTGGAAACACCATATATTTT. The chain couples TRBV9 to TRBJ1-3, with D maybe TRBD1 (6 bases). CDR3 size: 20 residues. Between the trimmed V and J ends, which lost 4 bases and 0 bases, there was a span of 26 bases. Germline lookup yields CDR1 SGDLS and CDR2 YYNGEE.